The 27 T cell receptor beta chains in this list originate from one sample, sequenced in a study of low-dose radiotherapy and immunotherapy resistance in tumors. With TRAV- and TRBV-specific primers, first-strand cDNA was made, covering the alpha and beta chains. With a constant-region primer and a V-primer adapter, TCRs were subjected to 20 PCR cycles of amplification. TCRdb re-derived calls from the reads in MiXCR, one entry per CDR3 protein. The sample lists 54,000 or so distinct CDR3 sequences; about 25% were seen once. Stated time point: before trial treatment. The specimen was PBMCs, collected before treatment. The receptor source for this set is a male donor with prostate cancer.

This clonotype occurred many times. The CDR3 sequence: CASRLAPGQGDTQYF. In DNA form, the CDR3 reads TGTGCCAGCAGACTGGCCCCGGGACAGGGAGATACGCAGTATTTT. The J gene is TRBJ2-3, the V gene TRBV6-2 or TRBV6-3; 9 nucleotides align to TRBD1. V dropped 6 bases and J dropped 5; count of bases not matched to a gene: 9. Germline V CDR1 and CDR2: MNHEY, SVGEGT. The CDR3 is 15 residues long.

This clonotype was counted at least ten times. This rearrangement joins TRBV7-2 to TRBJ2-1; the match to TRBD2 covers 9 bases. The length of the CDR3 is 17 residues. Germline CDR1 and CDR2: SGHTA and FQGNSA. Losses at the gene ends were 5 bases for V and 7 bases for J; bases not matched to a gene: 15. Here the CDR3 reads CASSLGTSWLELNEQFF. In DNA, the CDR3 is TGTGCCAGCAGCCTAGGGACTAGCTGGTTAGAATTGAATGAGCAGTTCTTC. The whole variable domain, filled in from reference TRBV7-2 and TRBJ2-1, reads GAGVSQSPSNKVTEKGKDVELRCDPISGHTALYWYRQSLGQGLEFLIYFQGNSAPDKSGLPSDRFSAERTGGSVSTLTIQRTQQEDSAVYLCASSLGTSWLELNEQFFGPGTRLTVL.

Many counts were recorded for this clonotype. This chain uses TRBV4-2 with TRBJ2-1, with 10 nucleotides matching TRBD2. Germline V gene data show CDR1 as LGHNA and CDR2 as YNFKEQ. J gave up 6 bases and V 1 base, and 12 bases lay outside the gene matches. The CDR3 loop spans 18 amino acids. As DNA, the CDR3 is TGTGCCAGCAGCCAAGTGAAAGGTCGAGCGGGAGGGTCCAATGAGCAGTTCTTC. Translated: CASSQVKGRAGGSNEQFF.

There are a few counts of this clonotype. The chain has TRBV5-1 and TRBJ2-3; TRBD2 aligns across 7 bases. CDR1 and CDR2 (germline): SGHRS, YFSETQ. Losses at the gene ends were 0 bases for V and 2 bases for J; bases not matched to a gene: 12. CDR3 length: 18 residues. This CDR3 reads CASSLASGTLTATDTQYF. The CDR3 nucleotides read TGCGCCAGCAGCTTGGCCAGCGGGACCCTAACAGCCACAGATACGCAGTATTTT.

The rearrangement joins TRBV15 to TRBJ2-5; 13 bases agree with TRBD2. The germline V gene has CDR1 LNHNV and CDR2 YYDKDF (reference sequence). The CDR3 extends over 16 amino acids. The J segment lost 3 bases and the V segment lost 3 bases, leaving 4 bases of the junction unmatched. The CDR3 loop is CATSRGTSGVKETQYF. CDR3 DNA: TGTGCCACCAGCAGGGGGACTAGCGGGGTGAAAGAGACCCAGTACTTC.

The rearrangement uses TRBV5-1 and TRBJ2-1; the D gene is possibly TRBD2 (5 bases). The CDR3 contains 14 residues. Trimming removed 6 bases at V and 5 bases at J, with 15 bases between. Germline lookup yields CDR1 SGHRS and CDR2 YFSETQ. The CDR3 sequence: CASTLREPNNEQFF. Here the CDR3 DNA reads TGCGCCAGCACACTCCGGGAACCCAACAATGAGCAGTTCTTC.

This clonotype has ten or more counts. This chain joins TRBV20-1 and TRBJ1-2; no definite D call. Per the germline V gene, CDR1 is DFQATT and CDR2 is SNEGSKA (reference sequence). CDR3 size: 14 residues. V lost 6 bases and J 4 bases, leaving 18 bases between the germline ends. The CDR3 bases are TGCAGTGCCGCACCGAGAACAGAACTCTATGGCTACACCTTC. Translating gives CSAAPRTELYGYTF.

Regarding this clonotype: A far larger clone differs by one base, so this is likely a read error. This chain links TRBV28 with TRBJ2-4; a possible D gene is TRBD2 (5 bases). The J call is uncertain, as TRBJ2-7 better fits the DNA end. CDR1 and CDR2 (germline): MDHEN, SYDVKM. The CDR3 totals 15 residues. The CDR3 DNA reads TGTGCCAGCTTAAAGGGCGGATCCGGGGTAGGCGAGCAGTACTTC. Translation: CASLKGGSGVGEQYF.

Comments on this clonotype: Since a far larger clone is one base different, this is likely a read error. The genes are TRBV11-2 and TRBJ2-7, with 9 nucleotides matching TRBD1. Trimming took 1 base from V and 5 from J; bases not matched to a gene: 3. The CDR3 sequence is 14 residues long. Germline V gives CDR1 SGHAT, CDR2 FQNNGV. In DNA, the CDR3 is TGTGCCAGCAGCTTAGGGACAGGGGTCCACGAGCAGTACTTC. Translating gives CASSLGTGVHEQYF.

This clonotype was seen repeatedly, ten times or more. The CDR3 nucleotides are TGTGCCACCAGTGATGCACCCGAGACATCGAAGGAGACCCAGTACTTC. Its translation is CATSDAPETSKETQYF. The chain employs TRBV24-1 and TRBJ2-5; D is unresolved. The CDR3 extends over 16 amino acids. Deletions cut 3 bases from V and 5 bases from J, with 18 bases between. The germline V gene has CDR1 KGHDR and CDR2 SFDVKD.

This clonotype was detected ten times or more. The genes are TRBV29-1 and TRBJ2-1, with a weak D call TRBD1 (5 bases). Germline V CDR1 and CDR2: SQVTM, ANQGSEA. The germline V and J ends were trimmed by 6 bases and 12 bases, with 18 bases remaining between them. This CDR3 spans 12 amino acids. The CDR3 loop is CSVTLRGEGQFF. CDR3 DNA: TGCAGCGTCACCCTAAGGGGTGAAGGGCAGTTCTTC.

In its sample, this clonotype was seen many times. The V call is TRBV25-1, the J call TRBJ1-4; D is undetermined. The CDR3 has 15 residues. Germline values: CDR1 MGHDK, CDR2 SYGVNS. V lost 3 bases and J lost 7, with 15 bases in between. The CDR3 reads CASSDSVGLAEKLFF. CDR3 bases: TGTGCCAGCAGTGACTCTGTAGGGTTGGCTGAAAAACTGTTTTTT.

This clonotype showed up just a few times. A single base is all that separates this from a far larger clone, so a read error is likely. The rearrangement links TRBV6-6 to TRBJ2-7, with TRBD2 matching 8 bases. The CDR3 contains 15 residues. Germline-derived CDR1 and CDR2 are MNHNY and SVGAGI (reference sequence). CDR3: CASSPRVAGSYERYF. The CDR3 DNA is TGTGCCAGCAGTCCCCGAGTAGCGGGATCCTACGAGCGGTACTTC.

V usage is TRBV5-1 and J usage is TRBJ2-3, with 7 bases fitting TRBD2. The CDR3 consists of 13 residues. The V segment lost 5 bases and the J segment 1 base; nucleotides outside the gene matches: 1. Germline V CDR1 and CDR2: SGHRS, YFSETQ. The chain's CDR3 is CASRAGGTDTQYF. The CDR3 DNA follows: TGCGCCAGCAGGGCGGGAGGCACAGATACGCAGTATTTT. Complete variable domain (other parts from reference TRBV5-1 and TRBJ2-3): KAGVTQTPRYLIKTRGQQVTLSCSPISGHRSVSWYQQTPGQGLQFLFEYFSETQRNKGNFPGRFSGRQFSNSRSEMNVSTLELGDSALYLCASRAGGTDTQYFGPGTRLTVL.

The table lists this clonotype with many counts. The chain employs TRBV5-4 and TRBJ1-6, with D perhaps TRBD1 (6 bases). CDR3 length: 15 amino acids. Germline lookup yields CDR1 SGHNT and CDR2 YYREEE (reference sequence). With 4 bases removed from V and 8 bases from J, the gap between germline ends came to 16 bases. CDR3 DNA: TGTGCCAGCAGCCTCGGATCCCCAGGGGATTCACCCCTCCACTTT. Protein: CASSLGSPGDSPLHF.

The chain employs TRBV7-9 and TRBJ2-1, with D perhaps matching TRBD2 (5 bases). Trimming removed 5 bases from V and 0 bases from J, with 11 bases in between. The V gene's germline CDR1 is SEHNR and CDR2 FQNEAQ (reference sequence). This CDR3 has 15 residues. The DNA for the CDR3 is TGTGCCAGCAGCGCTAGCCGGAGCTCCTACAATGAGCAGTTCTTC. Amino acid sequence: CASSASRSSYNEQFF.

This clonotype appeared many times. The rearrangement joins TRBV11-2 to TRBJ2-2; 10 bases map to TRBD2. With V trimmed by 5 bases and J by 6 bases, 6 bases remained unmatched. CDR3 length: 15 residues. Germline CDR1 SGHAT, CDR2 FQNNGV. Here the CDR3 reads CASSILTSGSGELFF. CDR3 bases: TGTGCCAGCAGCATCTTGACTAGCGGGTCCGGGGAGCTGTTTTTT.

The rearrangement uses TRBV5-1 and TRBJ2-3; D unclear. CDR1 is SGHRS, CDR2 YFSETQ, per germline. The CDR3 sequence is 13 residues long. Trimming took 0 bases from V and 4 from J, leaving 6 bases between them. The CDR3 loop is CASSLVLADTQYF. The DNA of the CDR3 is TGCGCCAGCAGCTTGGTGCTTGCAGATACGCAGTATTTT.

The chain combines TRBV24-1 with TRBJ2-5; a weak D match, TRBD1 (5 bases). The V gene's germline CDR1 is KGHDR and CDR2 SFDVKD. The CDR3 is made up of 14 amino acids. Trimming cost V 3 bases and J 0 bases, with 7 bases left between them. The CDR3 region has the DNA TGTGCCACCAGTGATCCAGGGAACCAAGAGACCCAGTACTTC. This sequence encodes CATSDPGNQETQYF.

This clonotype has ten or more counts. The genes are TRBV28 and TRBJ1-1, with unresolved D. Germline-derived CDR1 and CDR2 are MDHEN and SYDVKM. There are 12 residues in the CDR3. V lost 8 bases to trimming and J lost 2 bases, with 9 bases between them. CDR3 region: CASGFTNTEAFF. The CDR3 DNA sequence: TGTGCCAGCGGGTTTACTAACACTGAAGCTTTCTTT.

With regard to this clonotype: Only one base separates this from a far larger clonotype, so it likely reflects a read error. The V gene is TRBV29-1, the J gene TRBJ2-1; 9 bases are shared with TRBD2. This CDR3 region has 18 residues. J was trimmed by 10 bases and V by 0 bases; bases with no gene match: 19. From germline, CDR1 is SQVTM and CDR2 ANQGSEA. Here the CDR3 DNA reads TGCAGCGTTGAAGAAAGGAGATCGTTAGCGGGGGCCGCCTACGAGCAGTTCTTC. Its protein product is CSVEERRSLAGAAYEQFF.

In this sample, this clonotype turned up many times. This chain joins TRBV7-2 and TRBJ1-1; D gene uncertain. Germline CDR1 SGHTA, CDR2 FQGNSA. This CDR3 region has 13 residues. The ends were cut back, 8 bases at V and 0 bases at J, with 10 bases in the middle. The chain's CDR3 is CASALGLNTEAFF. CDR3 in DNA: TGTGCCAGCGCCCTGGGCCTGAACACTGAAGCTTTCTTT.

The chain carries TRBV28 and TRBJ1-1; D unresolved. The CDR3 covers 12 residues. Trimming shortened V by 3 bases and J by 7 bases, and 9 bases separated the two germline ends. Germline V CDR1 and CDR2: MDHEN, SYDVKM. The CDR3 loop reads CASSFTSYEAFF. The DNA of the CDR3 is TGTGCCAGCAGTTTTACGAGCTATGAAGCTTTCTTT.

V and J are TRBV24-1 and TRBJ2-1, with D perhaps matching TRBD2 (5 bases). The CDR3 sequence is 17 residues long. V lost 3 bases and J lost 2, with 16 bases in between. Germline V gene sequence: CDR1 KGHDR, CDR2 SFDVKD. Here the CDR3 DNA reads TGTGCCACCAGTGATACGACCGGGGTGGGCGCCTACAATGAGCAGTTCTTC. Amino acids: CATSDTTGVGAYNEQFF.

The CDR3 nucleotides are TGTGCCAGCAGCTTCCGGCACAGGGATAACGAGCAGTACTTC. Encoded protein: CASSFRHRDNEQYF. The chain recombines TRBV7-6 with TRBJ2-7; the D gene is possibly TRBD1 (6 bases). Germline V gene sequence: CDR1 SGHVS, CDR2 FNYEAQ. This CDR3 comprises 14 residues. Trimming stripped 3 bases from V and 5 bases from J, with 14 bases between.

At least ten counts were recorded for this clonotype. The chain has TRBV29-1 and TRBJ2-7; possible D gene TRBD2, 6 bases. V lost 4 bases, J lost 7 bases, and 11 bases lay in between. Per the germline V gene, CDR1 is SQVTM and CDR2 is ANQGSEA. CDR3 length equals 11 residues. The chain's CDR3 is CSVVRGGEQYF. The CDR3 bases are TGCAGCGTTGTAAGAGGAGGGGAGCAGTACTTC.

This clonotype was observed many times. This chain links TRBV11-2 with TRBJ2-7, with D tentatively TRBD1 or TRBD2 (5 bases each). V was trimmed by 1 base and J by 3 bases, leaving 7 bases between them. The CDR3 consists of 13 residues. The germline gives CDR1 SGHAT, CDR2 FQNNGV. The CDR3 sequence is CASSLGGVYEQYF. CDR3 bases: TGTGCCAGCAGCTTAGGAGGGGTCTACGAGCAGTACTTC.